Listed below are T cell receptor beta chains from one sample, sequenced in a study of CD8 T cells in ankylosing spondylitis. TCRdb analysed the 5' RACE reads with MiXCR anew, one entry per CDR3 protein. The profile shows 200,000 or so distinct CDR3 sequences, 15% to 20% of them singletons. The sequenced sample was blood, either unsorted or a sorted T cell fraction (not recorded which). These receptors were taken from a male donor aged 10-35 years with ankylosing spondylitis or in good health (not recorded which). The CDR3 runs from the conserved cysteine through the conserved F or W. Fields, in order: clone size, D gene, J gene, V gene, CDR3 protein, CDR3 DNA. D genes are given only for firm matches. Clone size appears in some rows only: once, few, many, or a class for an expanded clone.

>many|TRBD2|TRBJ2-5|TRBV20-1
CSARRLAGNQETQYF
TGCAGTGCCAGGAGACTAGCGGGGAACCAAGAGACCCAGTACTTC
>many|NA|TRBJ2-5|TRBV13
CASTIRAVLAGETQYF
TGTGCCAGCACAATCCGGGCGGTACTAGCAGGGGAGACCCAGTACTTC
>many|NA|TRBJ2-7|TRBV7-2
CASSRSHSLSYEQYF
TGTGCCAGCAGTCGGAGCCACTCCCTCTCCTACGAGCAGTACTTC
>many|NA|TRBJ2-5|TRBV20-1
CSARLAETQYF
TGCAGTGCTAGGTTGGCGGAGACCCAGTACTTC
>few|NA|TRBJ2-2|TRBV6-6
CASSYPGQGGNTGELFF
TGTGCCAGCAGTTACCCCGGGCAGGGAGGCAACACCGGGGAGCTGTTTTTT
>NA|TRBD2|TRBJ2-3|TRBV20-1
CSAELPGLAGGPDTQYF
TGCAGTGCCGAACTTCCGGGACTAGCGGGAGGGCCAGATACGCAGTATTTT
>many|NA|TRBJ1-1|TRBV4-3
CASSQDIGGGGAFF
TGCGCCAGCAGCCAAGATATTGGGGGCGGTGGCGCTTTCTTT
>NA|NA|TRBJ2-1|TRBV18
CASHGPRGEQFF
TGTGCCAGCCACGGGCCGAGGGGTGAGCAGTTCTTC
>NA|TRBD2|TRBJ2-1|TRBV18
CASSPGTSGRSEQFF
TGTGCCAGCTCACCCGGGACTAGCGGGAGGAGTGAGCAGTTCTTC
>many|TRBD1|TRBJ1-5|TRBV10-3
CAISGQVESPQHF
TGTGCCATCAGCGGACAGGTGGAATCGCCCCAGCATTTT
>many|TRBD2|TRBJ2-7|TRBV4-3
CASSQTRAGGYEQYF
TGCGCCAGCAGCCAGACTAGAGCGGGGGGATACGAGCAGTACTTC
>many|NA|TRBJ1-3|TRBV20-1
CSARDLDRGSGNTIYF
TGCAGTGCTAGAGATCTAGACCGTGGCTCTGGAAACACCATATATTTT
>many|NA|TRBJ1-1|TRBV7-9
CASSYRNLGNTEAFF
TGTGCCAGCAGCTACCGAAATCTAGGGAACACTGAAGCTTTCTTT
>many|NA|TRBJ2-1|TRBV3-1
CASSQPSIGYNEQFF
TGTGCCAGCAGCCAACCTAGCATAGGGTACAATGAGCAGTTCTTC
>many|NA|TRBJ2-6|TRBV12-3/TRBV12-4
CASSPGFRANVLTF
TGTGCCAGCAGCCCCGGGTTTCGGGCCAACGTCCTGACTTTC
>NA|NA|TRBJ2-7|TRBV7-2
CASSLVKGETYEQYF
TGTGCCAGCAGCTTAGTCAAAGGGGAGACCTACGAGCAGTACTTC
>many|NA|TRBJ2-5|TRBV7-8
CASSLDSEETQYF
TGTGCCAGCAGCTTAGACTCTGAAGAGACCCAGTACTTC
>many|TRBD1|TRBJ2-1|TRBV25-1
CASRGGTGYSEQFF
TGTGCCAGCAGGGGTGGGACAGGGTATTCTGAGCAGTTCTTC